This note documents a single T cell receptor beta chain sequence. Its antigen is unidentified. PCR primers comprised 60 Vbeta and 13 Jbeta primers. Clones were sequenced by immunoSEQ multiplex PCR, and TCRdb holds only the in-frame ones, with some missing. This table holds under 200,000 clones, 79% found once. The CDR3 totals 12 residues. V was clipped by 6 bases and J by 5 bases; unmatched bases: 6. The germline CDR1 and CDR2 sequences are SQVTM and ANQGSEA. This specimen comes from a study of cytomegalovirus exposure and HLA in healthy donors. Study results and caveats: For TCR beta chains, V- and J-gene trimming was later linked to a missense DCLRE1C variant. Exclusion applied to some V segments, including TRBV6-2 and TRBV6-3, as they were indistinguishable. In a later analysis, HLA-associated beta chains showed higher expansion and lower generation probabilities than comparable chains.

This receptor was taken from a woman younger than 45 in good health and CMV-seropositive. The sequencing input was PBMCs. The chain has TRBV29-1 and TRBJ2-5; TRBD1 matches at 7 bases. In DNA, the CDR3 is TGCAGCGTCCGACAGGGCGGGGAGACCCAGTACTTC. It encodes CSVRQGGETQYF.